This passage covers 16 T cell receptor beta chains from one sample sequenced in a study of shared clonotypes between healthy human individuals (dated by TCRdb to the early 2020s). Library preparation used the immunoSEQ multiplex PCR assay. TCRdb's version of the immuneACCESS table is confined to in-frame rearrangements and falls short of the full clone set. An unresolved V gene accounts for under half of the shortfall where checked; the remainder is of unknown origin. This sample gives hundreds of thousands of clones in total; just over 75% of them show up just once. About 12% of the sample lies in the top ten. The sample taken for sequencing was PBMCs. All receptors derive from a woman aged 40 to 50 in good health. Some clones in this sample may be carry-over from other donors' samples.

The rearrangement joins TRBV14 to TRBJ1-1; TRBD1 is a possible D gene (5 bases). Germline-derived CDR1 and CDR2 are SGHDN and FVKESK. The V end was cut by 3 bases, the J end by 1 base, with 12 bases between. The CDR3 covers 15 residues. This CDR3 is CASSHQGTSNTEAFF. CDR3 in DNA: TGTGCCAGCAGCCATCAAGGGACGTCGAACACTGAAGCTTTCTTT.

The genes are TRBV15 and TRBJ1-3, with TRBD1 as a possible D gene (6 bases). CDR1 and CDR2 (germline): LNHNV, YYDKDF (reference sequence). The germline V and J ends were trimmed by 6 bases and 4 bases, with 10 bases remaining between them. This CDR3 spans 13 amino acids. The CDR3: CATRQGAGNTIYF. As DNA, the CDR3 is TGTGCCACCAGACAGGGAGCAGGAAACACCATATATTTT.

The gene calls are TRBV6-5 and TRBJ2-7; 7 bases fit TRBD1. CDR3 length equals 14 residues. V was pared by 5 bases and J by 4 bases, with 8 bases of the junction left unmatched. The germline gives CDR1 MNHEY, CDR2 SVGAGI. The CDR3 is CASSPTGVLYEQYF. In nucleotides, the CDR3 is TGTGCCAGCAGTCCAACAGGGGTCTTATACGAGCAGTACTTC.

This sequence joins TRBV7-9 and TRBJ2-7, with D uncertain. Looked up from germline, CDR1 is SEHNR and CDR2 is FQNEAQ (reference sequence). This CDR3 spans 14 amino acids. V lost 1 base and J lost 0, with 7 bases in between. The CDR3 coding sequence is TGTGCCAGCAGCTTAGTGCCAGGCTCCTACGAGCAGTACTTC. Protein product: CASSLVPGSYEQYF.

This clone was recorded only once. The chain has TRBV5-6 and TRBJ2-7; TRBD1 matches at 10 bases. V lost 2 bases to trimming and J lost 4 bases; unmatched junction nucleotides: 6. Per the germline V gene, CDR1 is SGHDT and CDR2 is YYEEEE. This CDR3 has 15 residues. CDR3 loop: CASSLWGQGFYEQYF. CDR3 nucleotides: TGTGCCAGCAGCTTATGGGGACAGGGGTTTTACGAGCAGTACTTC.

This clone was seen only once. The V and J genes are TRBV28 and TRBJ2-2; D call uncertain. CDR1 is MDHEN, CDR2 SYDVKM, per germline. This CDR3 contains 14 residues. Trimming took 3 bases from V and 4 from J, leaving 9 bases between them. The chain's CDR3 is CASSFPGLTGELFF. CDR3 in DNA: TGTGCCAGCAGTTTCCCAGGCCTCACCGGGGAGCTGTTTTTT.

The gene calls are TRBV11-2 and TRBJ2-3; perhaps TRBD2 as D (6 bases). The V gene lost 3 bases and the J gene lost 4 bases, with 14 bases spanning the gap. Germline loops: CDR1 SGHAT, CDR2 FQNNGV. CDR3 size: 15 residues. CDR3 coding DNA: TGTGCCAGCAGCTTGATCGGAGGGAGATCAGATACGCAGTATTTT. Protein product: CASSLIGGRSDTQYF.

This clone was observed a single time. The chain has TRBV4-3 and TRBJ1-1; no definite D call. Trimming stripped 0 bases from V and 3 bases from J, with 8 bases between. Germline CDR1 LGHNA, CDR2 YSLEER. CDR3 size: 14 residues. CDR3 nucleotides: TGCGCCAGCAGCCAAGATTCGGTCTACACTGAAGCTTTCTTT. Its translation is CASSQDSVYTEAFF.

This sequence joins TRBV7-8 and TRBJ2-7; 10 positions agree with TRBD2. Germline V CDR1 and CDR2: SGHVS, FQNEAQ. The CDR3 totals 15 residues. With V trimmed by 3 bases and J by 2 bases, 4 bases remained unmatched. The CDR3 DNA reads TGTGCCAGCAGCTTCGGGACTAGCGAGACCTACGAGCAGTACTTC. Protein sequence: CASSFGTSETYEQYF.

The J gene is TRBJ2-1, the V gene TRBV6-6; TRBD2 matches at 12 bases. The ends lost 5 bases at V and 1 base at J; junction bases unmatched: 3. Germline lookup yields CDR1 MNHNY and CDR2 SVGAGI (reference sequence). The CDR3 is 16 amino acids. The CDR3 DNA sequence: TGTGCCAGCAGTCTGCTAGCGGGAGGGTCCTACAATGAGCAGTTCTTC. Protein: CASSLLAGGSYNEQFF.

The chain links TRBV18 to TRBJ2-2, with D perhaps matching TRBD2 (5 bases). In germline, CDR1 is KGHSH, CDR2 LQKENI. Trimming shortened V by 2 bases and J by 6 bases, and 7 bases separated the two germline ends. This CDR3 has 13 residues. CDR3 sequence (DNA): TGTGCCAGCTCACCAATCGGGGCCGGGGAGCTGTTTTTT. Protein sequence: CASSPIGAGELFF.

The chain recombines TRBV7-3 with TRBJ1-5; D is uncertain. The CDR3 runs 13 residues. The V and J ends lost 5 bases and 0 bases respectively, with 5 bases between them. Per germline, CDR1 SGHTA and CDR2 FQGTGA. CDR3 protein: CASSPNSNQPQHF. The CDR3 nucleotides are TGTGCCAGCAGCCCGAATAGCAATCAGCCCCAGCATTTT.

This clone was seen a handful of times. V is TRBV28 and J is TRBJ2-7; D is ambiguous. Per the germline V gene, CDR1 is MDHEN and CDR2 is SYDVKM. The ends were cut back, 3 bases at V and 2 bases at J, with 5 bases in the middle. This CDR3 has 12 amino acids. This chain's CDR3 is CASSFQAYEQYF. The CDR3 DNA follows: TGTGCCAGCAGTTTCCAGGCCTACGAGCAGTACTTC.

Only one count was recorded for this clone. The chain is built from TRBV5-1 and TRBJ2-3, with 11 bases that match TRBD1. Looked up from germline, CDR1 is SGHRS and CDR2 is YFSETQ. Germline trimming cut 0 bases from V and 8 bases from J; bases unmatched to any gene: 5. The CDR3 is 15 residues long. The CDR3 reads CASSLEGGTGGTQYF. The CDR3 region has the DNA TGCGCCAGCAGCTTGGAAGGAGGGACAGGGGGTACGCAGTATTTT.

This sequence joins TRBV6-5 and TRBJ1-4; D is ambiguous. V was trimmed by 6 bases and J by 0 bases, leaving 8 bases between them. Per germline, CDR1 MNHEY and CDR2 SVGAGI. The CDR3 has 14 residues. DNA of the CDR3: TGTGCCAGCAGCGACGGAGCAACTAATGAAAAACTGTTTTTT. It is translated as CASSDGATNEKLFF.

The chain joins TRBV4-3 to TRBJ2-3, with a possible D match to TRBD2 (6 bases). V was clipped by 0 bases and J by 3 bases, with 13 bases between them. Looked up from germline, CDR1 is LGHNA and CDR2 is YSLEER. This CDR3 contains 16 residues. CDR3: CASSQDAGGNTDTQYF. The DNA for the CDR3 is TGCGCCAGCAGCCAAGATGCCGGCGGGAATACAGATACGCAGTATTTT.